One T cell receptor beta chain is described in this entry. The time point here: patch test 2, 6 weeks after DPC sensitization. Treatment denoted: therapeutic diphenylcyclopropenone sensitization with weekly scalp DPC. The record originates from a study of human T cells and chemical hapten exposure. Study as a whole: Alopecia universalis, totalis or areata was present in patients who were mostly female. Minor pooled library volume differences mainly drove per-sample TCR yield variation.

Attachment of unique molecular identifiers to individual cDNA molecules was performed in the library. TCRdb re-analysed the RACE reads in MiXCR, keeping a single row per CDR3 protein. Of about 140,000 distinct CDR3 sequences listed, about 10% were seen once; the top ten hold 1.4%. This CDR3 spans 15 amino acids. Germline CDR1 SNHLY, CDR2 FYNNEI. The V gene end was trimmed by 6 bases and the J gene end by 3 bases; junction bases not matched to a gene: 5. The receptor's source is a woman aged 45-60 years with alopecia areata. Some clones in this sample may be carry-over from other donors' samples. V is TRBV2 and J is TRBJ2-1; TRBD2 agrees at 10 bases. Sequencing used whole blood, obtained in connection with sensitization to the hapten diphenylcyclopropenone (DPC). CDR3 residues: CASRALAGVYNEQFF. CDR3 nucleotides: TGTGCCAGCAGGGCGCTAGCGGGAGTCTACAATGAGCAGTTCTTC.